The 16 T cell receptor beta chains below all came from one sample that was sequenced in a study of T cell responses to AZD1222 COVID-19 vaccine. The data were produced by immunoSEQ multiplex PCR, yet TCRdb's version contains in-frame clones alone and is incomplete. The sample holds 100,000 to 150,000 clones, around 92% seen once. The source was peripheral blood, collected on day 0 of AZD1222 vaccination. The receptors here all came from an adult in good health.

DNA of the CDR3: TGTGCCAGCAGTTACTCAAAAGCGGGGGCCTACGAGCAGTACTTC. It translates to CASSYSKAGAYEQYF. The chain is built from TRBV6-5 and TRBJ2-7; 8 bases are a match to TRBD2. V gave up 0 bases and J gave up 2 bases; unmatched junction bases: 3. The CDR3 has 15 amino acids. Germline CDR1 is MNHEY and CDR2 is SVGAGI.

The chain couples TRBV30 to TRBJ1-2; D is unclear. The CDR3 is 12 residues long. Trimming removed 1 base at V and 8 bases at J, with 11 bases between. CDR1 is GTSNPN, CDR2 SVGIG, per germline (reference sequence). This CDR3 is CAWSEMMGGYTF. CDR3 sequence (DNA): TGTGCCTGGAGTGAAATGATGGGAGGCTACACCTTC.

This clone appeared once. The rearrangement joins TRBV7-2 to TRBJ2-2; weak D call: TRBD2 (6 bases). With 6 bases removed from V and 5 bases from J, the gap between germline ends came to 13 bases. Germline V CDR1 and CDR2: SGHTA, FQGNSA. The CDR3 consists of 14 residues. The CDR3 here is CASRFKAGTGELFF. As DNA, the CDR3 is TGTGCCAGCAGATTTAAGGCGGGGACCGGGGAGCTGTTTTTT. Full variable domain (rest looked up from reference TRBV7-2 and TRBJ2-2): GAGVSQSPSNKVTEKGKDVELRCDPISGHTALYWYRQSLGQGLEFLIYFQGNSAPDKSGLPSDRFSAERTGGSVSTLTIQRTQQEDSAVYLCASRFKAGTGELFFGEGSRLTVL.

V gene TRBV12-3 or TRBV12-4 combines with J gene TRBJ2-5; possibly TRBD2 for D (5 bases). Trimming removed 6 bases at V and 5 bases at J, with 13 bases between. The CDR3 contains 13 residues. The CDR3 reads CASSRTSGETQYF. The DNA of the CDR3 is TGTGCCAGCAGCCGGACTTCTGGGGAGACCCAGTACTTC.

The chain joins TRBV7-2 to TRBJ2-2, with D possibly being TRBD2 (5 bases). The CDR3 loop spans 14 amino acids. Germline V gives CDR1 SGHTA, CDR2 FQGNSA. V lost 1 base to trimming and J lost 4 bases, with 7 bases between them. The chain's CDR3 is CASSLVAGTGELFF. CDR3 sequence (DNA): TGTGCCAGCAGCTTAGTGGCGGGCACCGGGGAGCTGTTTTTT.

The chain has TRBV5-6 and TRBJ2-7; 7 bases align to TRBD1. The junction had 9 bases not matched to a gene; V was cut back by 5 bases and J by 4 bases. CDR1 is SGHDT, CDR2 YYEEEE, per germline. The CDR3 runs to 14 residues. CDR3 DNA sequence: TGTGCCAGCAGACGACAGGGTACTGGATACGAGCAGTACTTC. Amino acids: CASRRQGTGYEQYF. Supplemented by reference TRBV5-6 and TRBJ2-7, the full variable domain reads DAGVTQSPTHLIKTRGQQVTLRCSPKSGHDTVSWYQQALGQGPQFIFQYYEEEERQRGNFPDRFSGHQFPNYSSELNVNALLLGDSALYLCASRRQGTGYEQYFGPGTRLTVT.

This clone was counted only a few times. V and J are TRBV3-1 (or the pseudogene TRBV3-2) and TRBJ2-2, with D possibly TRBD2 on 5 matching bases. Trimming left V 0 bases short and J 4 bases short, with 12 bases between. The CDR3 consists of 16 residues. CDR1 is LGHDT, CDR2 YNNKEL, per germline (reference sequence). The CDR3 here is CASSQDRSAGTGELFF. CDR3 bases: TGTGCCAGCAGCCAAGATAGGTCCGCGGGCACCGGGGAGCTGTTTTTT.

The sample holds one count of this clone. The genes are TRBV5-4 and TRBJ1-2; 9 bases align to TRBD1. The germline CDR1 and CDR2 sequences are SGHNT and YYREEE (reference sequence). The CDR3 is made up of 14 amino acids. V was pared by 3 bases and J by 4 bases, with 4 bases of the junction left unmatched. CDR3 nucleotides: TGTGCCAGCAGCTCAGGGACAGGGAGCTATGGCTACACCTTC. Amino acid sequence: CASSSGTGSYGYTF. The full variable domain, its missing parts supplied by reference TRBV5-4 and TRBJ1-2, is ETGVTQSPTHLIKTRGQQVTLRCSSQSGHNTVSWYQQALGQGPQFIFQYYREEENGRGNFPPRFSGLQFPNYSSELNVNALELDDSALYLCASSSGTGSYGYTFGSGTRLTVV.

The CDR3 reads CASSPGGGMNQPQHF. The DNA for the CDR3 is TGCGCCAGCAGCCCCGGGGGGGGCATGAATCAGCCCCAGCATTTT. J is TRBJ1-5 and V is TRBV5-1; D is perhaps TRBD1 (6 bases). CDR3 length: 15 amino acids. CDR1 is SGHRS, CDR2 YFSETQ, per germline. V dropped 4 bases and J dropped 4 bases, with 15 bases sitting between them.

V is TRBV5-4 and J is TRBJ2-1; D tentatively reads TRBD1 or TRBD2 (5 bases each). CDR3 length: 14 amino acids. CDR1 is SGHNT, CDR2 YYREEE, per germline (reference sequence). The ends were cut back, 4 bases at V and 6 bases at J, with 14 bases in the middle. CDR3 DNA sequence: TGTGCCAGCAGCCGGGAAGGGGCCCGCAATGAGCAGTTCTTC. Its protein product is CASSREGARNEQFF. The complete variable domain, with remaining parts taken from reference TRBV5-4 and TRBJ2-1, reads ETGVTQSPTHLIKTRGQQVTLRCSSQSGHNTVSWYQQALGQGPQFIFQYYREEENGRGNFPPRFSGLQFPNYSSELNVNALELDDSALYLCASSREGARNEQFFGPGTRLTVL.

The V call is TRBV6-5, the J call TRBJ2-5, with D maybe TRBD2 (5 bases). V shed 7 bases and J shed 7 bases, with 19 bases lying between them. From germline, CDR1 is MNHEY and CDR2 SVGAGI. The CDR3 consists of 14 residues. CDR3 amino acids: CASTALADRGTQYF. The CDR3, as DNA: TGTGCCAGCACAGCGCTAGCTGACCGGGGGACCCAGTACTTC.

This clone was found once. V usage is TRBV12-3 or TRBV12-4 and J usage is TRBJ1-1, with unresolved D. The length of the CDR3 is 13 residues. V was trimmed by 6 bases and J by 2 bases, leaving 10 bases between them. CDR3 protein: CASSPRSNTEAFF. In DNA form, the CDR3 reads TGTGCCAGCAGCCCTAGGTCCAACACTGAAGCTTTCTTT.

The chain uses TRBV7-9 and TRBJ2-3, with no clear D. The V gene lost 5 bases and the J gene lost 6 bases, with 18 bases spanning the gap. This CDR3 spans 15 amino acids. Germline CDR1 SEHNR, CDR2 FQNEAQ (reference sequence). As DNA, the CDR3 is TGTGCCAGCAGCCAGAATCGCCGTACGGCGGATACGCAGTATTTT. Protein sequence: CASSQNRRTADTQYF.

CDR3 nucleotides: TGTGCCAGCAGCAAAGGGCCGCCGGATGATAATGAAAAACTGTTTTTT. This translates into CASSKGPPDDNEKLFF. J is TRBJ1-4 and V is TRBV21-1. TRBV21-1 is termed a pseudogene. The CDR3 sequence is 16 residues long.

The rearrangement links TRBV14 to TRBJ2-3; 9 bases align to TRBD1. The CDR3 runs 15 residues. Unmatched junction bases numbered 7, after V lost 4 bases and J lost 5 bases. The germline CDR1 and CDR2 sequences are SGHDN and FVKESK. CDR3 sequence: CASSPWTGAGDTQYF. The CDR3 DNA is TGTGCCAGCAGCCCATGGACAGGGGCTGGAGATACGCAGTATTTT.

This chain joins TRBV18 and TRBJ2-7, with TRBD1 identical over 9 bases. CDR3 length: 15 residues. The junction had 8 bases not matched to a gene; V was cut back by 6 bases and J by 2 bases. From germline, CDR1 is KGHSH and CDR2 LQKENI. The CDR3 DNA reads TGTGCCAGCTCTTCGGAGGGACAGGGCCCCTACGAGCAGTACTTC. It is translated as CASSSEGQGPYEQYF. The full variable domain, its missing parts supplied by reference TRBV18 and TRBJ2-7, is NAGVMQNPRHLVRRRGQEARLRCSPMKGHSHVYWYRQLPEEGLKFMVYLQKENIIDESGMPKERFSAEFPKEGPSILRIQQVVRGDSAAYFCASSSEGQGPYEQYFGPGTRLTVT.